Listed below are T cell receptor beta chains from one sample, sequenced in a study of cytomegalovirus exposure and HLA in healthy donors. Clones were read by immunoSEQ multiplex PCR, and TCRdb kept only the in-frame ones, dropping some. Counted here are approximately 90,000 clones, under 9% occurring once; the ten biggest clones make up about 2.3%. Sample: PBMCs. Source of these receptors: a man aged 50 to 59 in good health and CMV-seronegative. CDR3s include the opening cysteine and the closing phenylalanine or tryptophan. A D gene is named only where the DNA matches it firmly. Size is omitted from some rows. Given values are once, few, many or a class for expanded clones.

D,J,size,V,CDR3,DNA
.,TRBJ2-2,.,TRBV23-1,CASSQFSAGELFF,TGCGCCAGCAGTCAATTTTCCGCCGGGGAGCTGTTTTTT
TRBD1,TRBJ1-5,few,TRBV28,CASSRGDSLLNQPQHF,TGTGCCAGCAGTAGAGGGGACAGCCTTCTCAATCAGCCCCAGCATTTT
TRBD1,TRBJ2-2,few,TRBV11-3,CASSGYPTGETGELFF,TGTGCCAGCAGCGGGTACCCGACAGGGGAAACCGGGGAGCTGTTTTTT
TRBD1,TRBJ1-2,few,TRBV15,CATSSNRDRGSYGYTF,TGTGCCACCAGCAGCAACCGGGACAGGGGTTCCTATGGCTACACCTTC
.,TRBJ1-5,few,TRBV27,CASSYRKDSNQPQHF,TGTGCCAGCAGTTACAGGAAAGATAGCAATCAGCCCCAGCATTTT
TRBD1,TRBJ1-2,few,TRBV14,CASSEGQGYGYTF,TGTGCCAGCAGCGAGGGACAGGGTTATGGCTACACCTTC
.,TRBJ2-3,.,TRBV6-4,CASSANSPTDTQYF,TGTGCCAGCAGTGCTAACAGCCCGACAGATACGCAGTATTTT
.,TRBJ1-2,.,TRBV6-6,CASSRDGYTF,TGTGCCAGCAGTCGGGATGGCTACACCTTC
.,TRBJ2-3,few,TRBV5-1,CASGIGTSTDTQYF,TGCGCCAGTGGGATCGGGACAAGCACAGATACGCAGTATTTT
TRBD2,TRBJ2-5,few,TRBV9,CASSPRGGYQETQYF,TGTGCCAGCAGCCCGCGGGGGGGGTACCAAGAGACCCAGTACTTC
.,TRBJ1-2,few,TRBV18,CASSPPSQGGYTF,TGTGCCAGCTCACCCCCCTCTCAGGGTGGCTACACCTTC
.,TRBJ2-1,few,TRBV4-3,CASSQDVGSRLNEQFF,TGCGCCAGCAGCCAAGATGTCGGGAGCCGTCTCAATGAGCAGTTCTTC
TRBD1,TRBJ1-6,.,TRBV28,CASRRGQQFGSPLHF,TGTGCCAGCAGGAGGGGGCAGCAGTTTGGCTCACCCCTCCACTTT
TRBD1,TRBJ2-7,.,TRBV30,CAWSVGPGDRGYEQYF,TGTGCCTGGAGTGTCGGTCCCGGGGACAGGGGCTACGAGCAGTACTTC
TRBD2,TRBJ2-2,few,TRBV10-3,CAISAQRDGGELFF,TGTGCCATCAGTGCCCAGCGGGATGGGGGGGAGCTGTTTTTT
.,TRBJ2-3,few,TRBV5-1,CASSLSQGLTDTQYF,TGCGCCAGCAGCTTGTCACAGGGTCTCACAGATACGCAGTATTTT
TRBD1,TRBJ1-2,.,TRBV11-2,CASSSSTGDGYTF,TGTGCCAGCAGCTCCTCGACAGGGGATGGCTACACCTTC
TRBD1,TRBJ1-2,.,TRBV5-4,CASSLNSGQGYGYTF,TGTGCCAGCAGCTTAAACTCGGGACAGGGTTATGGCTACACCTTC
.,TRBJ2-5,few,TRBV18,CASSGADQETQYF,TGTGCCAGCTCAGGAGCAGACCAAGAGACCCAGTACTTC
TRBD2,TRBJ2-3,few,TRBV7-3,CASSRSGAVDTQYF,TGTGCCAGCAGCCGTAGCGGGGCAGTGGATACGCAGTATTTT
.,TRBJ1-6,few,TRBV28,CASSTPGGVDNSPLHF,TGTGCCAGCAGTACCCCAGGAGGGGTTGATAATTCACCCCTCCACTTT
.,TRBJ1-3,.,TRBV7-8,CASSWTQNGGTIYF,TGTGCCAGCAGCTGGACCCAAAACGGGGGCACCATATATTTT
TRBD2,TRBJ2-1,few,TRBV9,CASSVDGMWASGRTVYNEQFF,TGTGCCAGCAGCGTAGATGGGATGTGGGCTAGCGGGAGGACCGTATACAATGAGCAGTTCTTC
.,TRBJ2-1,.,TRBV11-2,CASGPGVAFGEQFF,TGTGCCAGCGGACCCGGGGTAGCATTTGGTGAGCAGTTCTTC
.,TRBJ1-1,few,TRBV6-1,CASSRWTEAFF,TGTGCCAGCAGTCGGTGGACTGAAGCTTTCTTT
TRBD1,TRBJ2-7,.,TRBV5-1,CASSVGTANSYEQYF,TGCGCCAGCAGTGTGGGGACAGCAAACTCCTACGAGCAGTACTTC
TRBD2,TRBJ2-1,few,TRBV5-1,CASSSTGLAGFNEQFF,TGCGCCAGCAGCTCAACGGGACTAGCGGGGTTCAATGAGCAGTTCTTC
.,TRBJ1-6,few,TRBV2,CASSEIRDNSPLHF,TGTGCCAGCAGTGAGATCAGGGATAATTCACCCCTCCACTTT
TRBD1,TRBJ1-6,.,TRBV27,CASRLQGANSPLHF,TGTGCCAGCAGGCTACAGGGGGCTAATTCACCCCTCCACTTT
.,TRBJ1-2,.,TRBV6-1,CASSEGRRGYGYTF,TGTGCCAGCAGTGAAGGCCGCCGGGGTTATGGCTACACCTTC
.,TRBJ2-1,.,TRBV25-1,CASSFETAYYNEQFF,TGTGCCAGCTCCTTCGAGACAGCCTACTACAATGAGCAGTTCTTC
.,TRBJ2-7,.,TRBV2,CASSEAGQLRYSYEQYF,TGTGCCAGCAGTGAGGCCGGACAATTACGTTACTCCTACGAGCAGTACTTC
TRBD1,TRBJ1-2,few,TRBV6-1,CASSERMGTGYGYTF,TGTGCCAGCAGTGAAAGGATGGGGACAGGCTATGGCTACACCTTC
.,TRBJ1-1,few,TRBV25-1,CASSEWRQGTEAFF,TGTGCCAGCAGTGAATGGCGGCAGGGCACTGAAGCTTTCTTT
.,TRBJ2-5,few,TRBV5-1,CASSNQGLEETQYF,TGCGCCAGCAGCAACCAGGGTCTGGAGGAGACCCAGTACTTC
.,TRBJ2-3,.,TRBV5-1,CASRPLATTDTQYF,TGCGCCAGCCGTCCCCTAGCGACCACAGATACGCAGTATTTT
TRBD1,TRBJ2-1,.,TRBV5-1,CASSPGTGDNEQFF,TGCGCCAGCAGTCCCGGGACAGGCGACAATGAGCAGTTCTTC
.,TRBJ1-2,few,TRBV2,CASTGHLYGYTF,TGTGCCAGCACGGGACATCTCTATGGCTACACCTTC
.,TRBJ1-1,.,TRBV5-4,CASSLDGEEVFF,TGTGCCAGCAGCTTAGACGGGGAAGAAGTTTTCTTT
.,TRBJ2-1,.,TRBV25-1,CASSGWTESPDNEQFF,TGTGCCAGCAGTGGCTGGACTGAAAGTCCTGACAATGAGCAGTTCTTC
.,TRBJ2-3,.,TRBV10-2,CASSESWSGTDTQYF,TGCGCCAGCAGTGAGTCGTGGTCGGGCACAGATACGCAGTATTTT